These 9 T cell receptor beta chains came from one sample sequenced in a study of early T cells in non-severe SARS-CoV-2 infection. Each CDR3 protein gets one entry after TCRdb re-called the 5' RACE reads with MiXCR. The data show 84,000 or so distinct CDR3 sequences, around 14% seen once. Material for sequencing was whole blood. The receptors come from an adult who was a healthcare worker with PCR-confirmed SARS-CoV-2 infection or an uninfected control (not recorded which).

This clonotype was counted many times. The CDR3 region is CSVEGQANTEAFF. In DNA, the CDR3 is TGCAGCGTAGAGGGACAGGCGAACACTGAAGCTTTCTTT. The V gene is TRBV29-1, the J gene TRBJ1-1, with 8 positions matching TRBD1. This CDR3 has 13 residues. Germline CDR1 SQVTM, CDR2 ANQGSEA. J gave up 1 base and V 6 bases, and 4 bases lay outside the gene matches.

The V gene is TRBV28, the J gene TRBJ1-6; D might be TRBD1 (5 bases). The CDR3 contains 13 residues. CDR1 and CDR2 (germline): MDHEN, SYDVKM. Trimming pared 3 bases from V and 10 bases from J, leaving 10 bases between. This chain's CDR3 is CASSFRGRSPLHF. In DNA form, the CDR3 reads TGTGCCAGCAGTTTTAGGGGACGCTCACCCCTCCACTTT.

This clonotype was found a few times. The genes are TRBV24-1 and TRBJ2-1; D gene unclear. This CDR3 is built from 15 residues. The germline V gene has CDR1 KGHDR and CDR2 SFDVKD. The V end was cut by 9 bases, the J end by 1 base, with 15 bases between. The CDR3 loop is CATASGELSYNEQFF. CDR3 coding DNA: TGTGCCACCGCCTCCGGCGAACTTTCCTACAATGAGCAGTTCTTC.

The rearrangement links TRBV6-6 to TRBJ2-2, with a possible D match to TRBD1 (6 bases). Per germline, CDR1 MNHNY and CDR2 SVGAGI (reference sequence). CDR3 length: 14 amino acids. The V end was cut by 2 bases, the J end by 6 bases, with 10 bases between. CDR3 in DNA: TGTGCCAGCAGTTACCCCTCAGGGGCCGGGGAGCTGTTTTTT. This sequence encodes CASSYPSGAGELFF.

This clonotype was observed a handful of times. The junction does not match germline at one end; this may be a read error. Here the CDR3 DNA reads TGTGTCAGCAGTATGGCCGGTGGGGGTCAAGAGACCCAGTACTTC. It translates to CVSSMAGGGQETQYF. The chain employs TRBV7-8 and TRBJ2-5; either TRBD1 or TRBD2 may fit D (5 bases each). The CDR3 runs to 15 residues. Germline V gene lookup returns CDR1 SGHVS and CDR2 FQNEAQ.

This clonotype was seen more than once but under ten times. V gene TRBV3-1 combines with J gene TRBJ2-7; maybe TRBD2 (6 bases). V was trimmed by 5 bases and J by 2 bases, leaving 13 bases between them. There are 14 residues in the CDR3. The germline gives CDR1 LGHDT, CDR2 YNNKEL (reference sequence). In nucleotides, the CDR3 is TGTGCCAGCAGCGGTACGAGGGAGGCCTACGAGCAGTACTTC. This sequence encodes CASSGTREAYEQYF.

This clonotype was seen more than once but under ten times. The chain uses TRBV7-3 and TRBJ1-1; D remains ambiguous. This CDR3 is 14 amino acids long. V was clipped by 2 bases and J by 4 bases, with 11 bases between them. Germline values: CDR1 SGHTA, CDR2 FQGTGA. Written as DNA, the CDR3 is TGTGCCAGCAGCTTAGAGGCGACGACCACTGAAGCTTTCTTT. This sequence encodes CASSLEATTTEAFF.

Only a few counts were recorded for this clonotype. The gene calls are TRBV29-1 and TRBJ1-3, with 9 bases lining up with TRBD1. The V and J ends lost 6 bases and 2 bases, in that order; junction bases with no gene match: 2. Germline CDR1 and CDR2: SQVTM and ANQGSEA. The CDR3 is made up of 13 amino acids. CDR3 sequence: CSVGTGPGNTIYF. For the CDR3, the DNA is TGCAGCGTCGGGACAGGGCCTGGAAACACCATATATTTT.

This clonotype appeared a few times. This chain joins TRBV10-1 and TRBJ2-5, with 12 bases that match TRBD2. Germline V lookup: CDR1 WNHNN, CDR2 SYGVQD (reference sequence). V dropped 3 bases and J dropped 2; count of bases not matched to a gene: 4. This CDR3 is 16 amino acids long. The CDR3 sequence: CASSEGLAGSQETQYF. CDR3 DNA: TGCGCCAGCAGTGAAGGACTAGCGGGGTCGCAAGAGACCCAGTACTTC.